Each of the 18 T cell receptor beta chains below was sequenced from the same sample in a study of low-dose radiotherapy and immunotherapy resistance in tumors. Sample time point: after trial treatment. Sample treatment: LDRT plus nivolumab, ipilimumab, low-dose cyclophosphamide and aspirin (RACIN trial). Over about 19 PCR cycles, TCRs were amplified from a constant-region primer and V-primer adapter. MiXCR, run by TCRdb on the reads, gives a single entry per CDR3 protein. Of roughly 48,000 distinct CDR3 sequences listed, approximately 33% are singletons. The sequenced sample was PBMCs, obtained after low-dose radiotherapy plus immunotherapy. These receptors were obtained from a male donor with rectosigmoid adenocarcinoma.

As concerns this clonotype: A far bigger clonotype differs at one base, so this is likely a read error. This chain links TRBV6-2 or TRBV6-3 with TRBJ2-1; the D gene is possibly TRBD2 (5 bases). The CDR3 spans 14 residues. From germline, CDR1 is MNHEY and CDR2 SVGEGT. V was clipped by 2 bases and J by 13 bases, with 18 bases between them. This CDR3 reads CASSYRTAGETQFF. CDR3 sequence (DNA): TGTGCCAGCAGTTACCGGACTGCAGGAGAGACCCAGTTCTTC.

This clonotype has at least ten counts. The V call is TRBV4-3, the J call TRBJ1-3, with D unclear. This CDR3 contains 15 residues. Germline V lookup: CDR1 LGHNA, CDR2 YSLEER. The V gene lost 4 bases and the J gene lost 0 bases, with 10 bases spanning the gap. DNA of the CDR3: TGCGCCAGCAGCCGGGAACCGGTCTCTGGAAACACCATATATTTT. This sequence encodes CASSREPVSGNTIYF.

This clonotype was seen at least ten times. The chain carries TRBV19 and TRBJ2-2; weak D call: TRBD2 (5 bases). Germline lookup yields CDR1 LNHDA and CDR2 SQIVND (reference sequence). This CDR3 is 14 amino acids long. Trimming removed 7 bases from V and 5 bases from J, with 14 bases in between. The CDR3 protein is CASTPTGRTGELFF. DNA for the CDR3: TGTGCCAGTACCCCCACGGGAAGAACCGGGGAGCTGTTTTTT.

This clonotype showed up many times. The chain carries TRBV11-3 and TRBJ2-1, with TRBD1 identical over 12 bases. Germline CDR1 reads SGHNT; CDR2 reads YENEEA. This CDR3 contains 14 residues. V lost 5 bases, J lost 12 bases, and 8 bases stayed unmatched. CDR3 amino acids: CASSNRDRGPSQFF. The CDR3 DNA reads as TGTGCCAGCAGCAACCGGGACAGGGGGCCATCGCAGTTCTTC.

This clonotype has ten or more counts. The chain joins TRBV10-3 to TRBJ2-1; D is undetermined. Trimming removed 6 bases at V and 9 bases at J, with 9 bases between. The CDR3 is 11 amino acids. CDR1 is ENHRY, CDR2 SYGVKD, per germline. The CDR3 DNA reads TGTGCCATCAGCCTGGACGGTGAGCAGTTCTTC. Protein sequence: CAISLDGEQFF.

This clonotype is medium-sized by share. This chain uses TRBV5-1 with TRBJ1-6, with D tentatively TRBD1 (6 bases). Trimming removed 0 bases from V and 1 base from J, with 11 bases in between. The CDR3 runs to 17 residues. CDR1 SGHRS and CDR2 YFSETQ come from the germline V gene. CDR3 region: CASSLAAGESYNSPLHF. In DNA form, the CDR3 reads TGCGCCAGCAGCTTGGCGGCAGGGGAATCCTATAATTCACCCCTCCACTTT.

The sample holds a few counts of this clonotype. A far larger clone is off by one base, so a read error is likely. This chain uses TRBV5-3 with TRBJ1-2, with 8 bases identical to TRBD1. TRBV5-3 is recorded as an ORF, its role being uncertain. The CDR3 loop spans 15 amino acids. The CDR3 DNA reads TGTGTCAGCAGCCTACCGGGACAGGATCTCTATGGCTACACCTTC. It specifies CVSSLPGQDLYGYTF.

V is TRBV12-3 or TRBV12-4 and J is TRBJ1-1, with no clear D. This CDR3 comprises 13 residues. Between the trimmed V and J ends, which lost 4 bases and 8 bases, there was a span of 14 bases. The CDR3 bases are TGTGCCAGCAGTTCCCCCCGAGTGGTAGAAGCTTTCTTT. Encoded protein: CASSSPRVVEAFF.

This clonotype was seen repeatedly, ten times or more. The chain uses TRBV28 and TRBJ2-6; TRBD1 matches 7 bases. The CDR3 is 18 residues long. In germline, CDR1 is MDHEN, CDR2 SYDVKM. Trimming took 5 bases from V and 1 from J; bases not matched to a gene: 11. DNA for the CDR3: TGTGCCAGCAGTACTCGGACAGGACTCATTTCTGGGGCCAACGTCCTGACTTTC. It yields the protein CASSTRTGLISGANVLTF.

This clonotype was detected ten times or more. The chain carries TRBV6-2 or TRBV6-3 and TRBJ2-3, with TRBD2 identical over 11 bases. Per germline, CDR1 MNHEY and CDR2 SVGEGT. The CDR3 is made up of 18 amino acids. V was clipped by 0 bases and J by 2 bases; unmatched bases: 7. CDR3 in amino acids: CASSYSGLAGGITDTQYF. The DNA of the CDR3 is TGTGCCAGCAGTTACTCGGGGTTAGCGGGAGGGATCACAGATACGCAGTATTTT.

The sample holds many counts of this clonotype. This sequence joins TRBV6-2 or TRBV6-3 and TRBJ1-5; D unclear. Between the trimmed V and J ends, which lost 5 bases and 3 bases, there was a span of 8 bases. The germline CDR1 and CDR2 sequences are MNHEY and SVGEGT. The CDR3 is 13 residues long. The CDR3 loop reads CASSPDYNQPQHF. The DNA for the CDR3 is TGTGCCAGCAGTCCTGACTACAATCAGCCCCAGCATTTT.

This clonotype was picked up many times. J is TRBJ2-5 and V is TRBV5-5, with D perhaps matching TRBD1 (6 bases). V was shortened by 1 base and J by 2 bases, with 12 bases between the two germline ends. The germline CDR1 and CDR2 sequences are SGHKS and YYEKEE (reference sequence). This CDR3 is built from 15 residues. The CDR3 spells CASSLFGGKQETQYF. CDR3 coding DNA: TGTGCCAGCAGCTTGTTTGGGGGCAAGCAAGAGACCCAGTACTTC.

This sequence joins TRBV20-1 and TRBJ2-7, with D perhaps matching TRBD1 (6 bases). V was pared by 6 bases and J by 4 bases, with 13 bases between. The CDR3 runs 12 residues. From germline, CDR1 is DFQATT and CDR2 SNEGSKA (reference sequence). The CDR3 spells CSANPDRYEQYF. In DNA form, the CDR3 reads TGCAGTGCGAACCCGGACAGATACGAGCAGTACTTC.

This clonotype is termed medium-sized. The V gene is TRBV28, the J gene TRBJ2-7; no clear D gene. Germline-derived CDR1 and CDR2 are MDHEN and SYDVKM. V was trimmed by 3 bases and J by 6 bases, leaving 12 bases between them. The CDR3 is 13 residues long. CDR3: CASSFPSGPEQYF. The CDR3 DNA follows: TGTGCCAGCAGTTTCCCGTCCGGACCCGAGCAGTACTTC.

This clonotype has at least ten counts. V gene TRBV27 combines with J gene TRBJ2-2; perhaps TRBD2 as D (6 bases). Germline lookup yields CDR1 MNHEY and CDR2 SMNVEV (reference sequence). The CDR3 is 14 residues long. Trimming removed 8 bases at V and 6 bases at J, with 16 bases between. The CDR3 DNA reads as TGTGCCAGCGCTTCGGAGGGGCGCCCCGGGGAGCTGTTTTTT. This sequence encodes CASASEGRPGELFF.

J is TRBJ2-1 and V is TRBV20-1; 9 bases line up with TRBD2. CDR3 length: 18 amino acids. Trimming at V came to 1 base and at J to 0 bases, leaving 10 bases not matched to a gene. The germline gives CDR1 DFQATT, CDR2 SNEGSKA (reference sequence). CDR3 amino acids: CSARGNSGGLSSYNEQFF. Written as DNA, the CDR3 is TGCAGTGCTAGAGGAAATAGCGGGGGCCTTAGCTCCTACAATGAGCAGTTCTTC.

V usage is TRBV12-3 or TRBV12-4 and J usage is TRBJ2-3, with D unclear. Trimming stripped 3 bases from V and 2 bases from J, with 6 bases between. There are 13 residues in the CDR3. The CDR3 coding sequence is TGTGCCAGCAGTTTCTTCCTCACAGATACGCAGTATTTT. Its protein product is CASSFFLTDTQYF.

The sample holds many counts of this clonotype. This sequence joins TRBV27 and TRBJ1-5; weak D call: TRBD1 (5 bases). This CDR3 is 15 amino acids long. Per the germline V gene, CDR1 is MNHEY and CDR2 is SMNVEV (reference sequence). V was trimmed by 6 bases and J by 0 bases, leaving 12 bases between them. In DNA, the CDR3 is TGTGCCAGCAGGGGGGGAGATTATAGCAATCAGCCCCAGCATTTT. Translation: CASRGGDYSNQPQHF.